Below are 27 T cell receptor beta chains sequenced from a single sample in a study of T cell responses to AZD1222 COVID-19 vaccine listed by TCRdb under 2021. This specimen's time point label, interpreted: about 28 days (+/-7) after the second vaccine dose. Receptor amplification or capture employed the immunoSEQ multiplex PCR assay. Not all clones reach the TCRdb copy of this immuneACCESS table, which keeps in-frame sequences only. Checked studies attribute under half of the gap to unresolved V genes and leave the rest unexplained. For this sample there are under 150,000 clones; around 87% appear just once. The top ten clones comprise approximately 2.6% of the sample. The source material was peripheral blood, sampled 28 days after the second AZD1222 dose. The receptors come from an adult who received the AZD1222 COVID-19 vaccine.

The chain uses TRBV6-2 or TRBV6-3 and TRBJ1-5; a weak D match, TRBD1 (5 bases). The germline V and J ends were trimmed by 7 bases and 10 bases, with 20 bases remaining between them. The CDR3 runs to 14 residues. The germline V gene encodes CDR1 MNHEY and CDR2 SVGEGT. CDR3 loop: CASTPRQDIDPQHF. The CDR3 DNA is TGTGCCAGCACCCCCAGGCAGGACATTGATCCCCAGCATTTT.

The CDR3 here is CASSLSQTWTGLGTEAFF. The CDR3 DNA sequence: TGTGCCAGCAGCTTAAGCCAGACCTGGACAGGGCTGGGGACTGAAGCTTTCTTT. The chain uses TRBV7-2 and TRBJ1-1; 8 positions match TRBD1. The CDR3 runs to 18 residues. The germline V gene has CDR1 SGHTA and CDR2 FQGNSA. J gave up 5 bases and V 2 bases, and 16 bases lay outside the gene matches.

The chain uses TRBV4-1 and TRBJ2-4; D is possibly TRBD2 (5 bases). The germline gives CDR1 MGHRA, CDR2 YSYEKL. Trimming shortened V by 2 bases and J by 0 bases, and 20 bases separated the two germline ends. CDR3 length equals 19 residues. This CDR3 reads CASSQMWGESASAKNIQYF. The CDR3 nucleotides read TGCGCCAGCAGCCAAATGTGGGGAGAGTCAGCCTCAGCCAAAAACATTCAGTACTTC.

The sample holds one count of this clone. The chain carries TRBV7-9 and TRBJ2-1; TRBD2 matches at 10 bases. Trimming at V came to 5 bases and at J to 10 bases, leaving 5 bases not matched to a gene. This CDR3 region has 13 residues. Germline V gene lookup returns CDR1 SEHNR and CDR2 FQNEAQ (reference sequence). In DNA, the CDR3 is TGTGCCAGCAGCAAGAGCGGGGGGGCCGAGCAGTTCTTC. It yields the protein CASSKSGGAEQFF.

The chain combines TRBV7-2 with TRBJ2-7; no firm D call. This CDR3 contains 14 residues. Trimming left V 5 bases short and J 0 bases short, with 11 bases between. Germline-derived CDR1 and CDR2 are SGHTA and FQGNSA. CDR3: CASSPGPSSYEQYF. In nucleotides, the CDR3 is TGTGCCAGCAGCCCCGGGCCCAGCTCCTACGAGCAGTACTTC.

The gene calls are TRBV15 and TRBJ1-5; D gene unclear. CDR3 length equals 13 residues. Per germline, CDR1 LNHNV and CDR2 YYDKDF (reference sequence). V dropped 6 bases and J dropped 3 bases, with 9 bases sitting between them. The CDR3 protein is CATSVGSNQPQHF. DNA of the CDR3: TGTGCCACCAGTGTAGGGTCCAATCAGCCCCAGCATTTT.

The rearrangement uses TRBV4-3 and TRBJ1-3; TRBD1 matches 8 bases. The CDR3 totals 16 residues. CDR1 is LGHNA, CDR2 YSLEER, per germline. The junction had 6 bases not matched to a gene; V was cut back by 1 base and J by 4 bases. The DNA for the CDR3 is TGCGCCAGCAGCCAAGCGCCGACAGGGGTCGGAAACACCATATATTTT. This gives the protein CASSQAPTGVGNTIYF.

This chain joins TRBV30 and TRBJ1-2; D gene uncertain. The CDR3 consists of 13 residues. The V and J ends lost 0 bases and 2 bases respectively, with 7 bases between them. Germline CDR1 is GTSNPN and CDR2 is SVGIG (reference sequence). In nucleotides, the CDR3 is TGTGCCTGGAGTGTAGGGCTGAACTATGGCTACACCTTC. Amino acids: CAWSVGLNYGYTF.

The chain joins TRBV2 to TRBJ1-2; D is unclear. Germline values: CDR1 SNHLY, CDR2 FYNNEI. V lost 7 bases and J 2 bases, leaving 14 bases between the germline ends. The CDR3 runs 14 residues. CDR3 loop: CASTEGRQNYGYTF. CDR3 bases: TGTGCCAGCACTGAGGGCAGGCAAAACTATGGCTACACCTTC.

The table lists this clone with a few counts. This chain's CDR3 is CASSLNAGSSYEQYF. The CDR3 nucleotides read TGTGCCAGCAGCTTAAATGCGGGGTCCTCCTACGAGCAGTACTTC. The genes are TRBV7-3 and TRBJ2-7; D possibly corresponds to TRBD2 (6 bases). Per the germline V gene, CDR1 is SGHTA and CDR2 is FQGTGA. CDR3 length equals 15 residues. V dropped 1 base and J dropped 0 bases, with 10 bases sitting between them.

V gene TRBV2 combines with J gene TRBJ1-5; possibly TRBD1 for D (6 bases). Germline CDR1 SNHLY, CDR2 FYNNEI. CDR3 length: 14 amino acids. The V gene lost 5 bases and the J gene lost 5 bases, with 13 bases spanning the gap. Here the CDR3 reads CASSLSGGDQPQHF. DNA of the CDR3: TGTGCCAGCAGTCTCTCGGGGGGCGATCAGCCCCAGCATTTT.

This clone was seen just once. The chain links TRBV19 to TRBJ2-2; D may match TRBD1 or TRBD2 (5 bases each). This CDR3 is built from 16 residues. Trimming removed 5 bases at V and 5 bases at J, with 18 bases between. From germline, CDR1 is LNHDA and CDR2 SQIVND (reference sequence). CDR3 in amino acids: CASSFYGTRGTGELFF. CDR3 DNA sequence: TGTGCCAGTAGTTTTTACGGGACCCGTGGAACCGGGGAGCTGTTTTTT.

This clone showed up just once. This sequence joins TRBV7-9 and TRBJ2-3, with 7 nucleotides matching TRBD2. Germline V gene data show CDR1 as SEHNR and CDR2 as FQNEAQ (reference sequence). CDR3 length equals 12 residues. The chain's CDR3 is CALGSGGDTQYF. The CDR3 DNA reads TGTGCTTTGGGGTCGGGGGGAGATACGCAGTATTTT.

The chain employs TRBV15 and TRBJ2-1; 7 positions match TRBD1. Trimming cost V 0 bases and J 4 bases; bases outside gene matches: 6. The germline V gene encodes CDR1 LNHNV and CDR2 YYDKDF (reference sequence). The CDR3 spans 16 residues. CDR3 protein: CATSRDPDRAYNEQFF. In nucleotides, the CDR3 is TGTGCCACCAGCAGAGATCCCGACAGGGCTTACAATGAGCAGTTCTTC. The full variable domain, with the rest looked up from reference TRBV15 and TRBJ2-1, is DAMVIQNPRYQVTQFGKPVTLSCSQTLNHNVMYWYQQKSSQAPKLLFHYYDKDFNNEADTPDNFQSRRPNTSFCFLDIRSPGLGDTAMYLCATSRDPDRAYNEQFFGPGTRLTVL.

The chain joins TRBV5-1 to TRBJ2-7; D perhaps matches TRBD2 (6 bases). Looked up from germline, CDR1 is SGHRS and CDR2 is YFSETQ. The CDR3 runs 16 residues. V was cut by 0 bases and J by 2 bases, with 15 bases left in between. CDR3 sequence (DNA): TGCGCCAGCAGCTTGGGAGCTCAGCCGGGGGCCTACGAGCAGTACTTC. Its protein product is CASSLGAQPGAYEQYF.

J is TRBJ1-3 and V is TRBV29-1; the D is unclear. Per germline, CDR1 SQVTM and CDR2 ANQGSEA. Trimming took 1 base from V and 2 from J, leaving 6 bases between them. This CDR3 is 13 amino acids long. The CDR3 loop reads CSVEARTGNTIYF. For the CDR3, the DNA is TGCAGCGTTGAAGCCAGGACTGGAAACACCATATATTTT.

The chain uses TRBV19 and TRBJ2-2, with 8 bases lining up with TRBD2. V trimming: 4 bases; J trimming: 5 bases; junction bases outside the gene matches: 12. Germline V gives CDR1 LNHDA, CDR2 SQIVND (reference sequence). This CDR3 is built from 17 residues. The CDR3 reads CASSTTPQRGLTGELFF. Here the CDR3 DNA reads TGTGCCAGTAGTACCACCCCCCAGCGGGGGCTGACCGGGGAGCTGTTTTTT.

The chain links TRBV2 to TRBJ2-7, with 9 bases that match TRBD1. Germline V CDR1 and CDR2: SNHLY, FYNNEI. The CDR3 runs 17 residues. V was clipped by 7 bases and J by 2 bases; unmatched bases: 15. The CDR3 loop is CASKGTGRLGSPYEQYF. The CDR3 DNA is TGTGCCAGCAAGGGGACAGGGAGGCTTGGGAGTCCCTACGAGCAGTACTTC.

The CDR3 region is CASSQVQGVTNEKLFF. CDR3 in DNA: TGCGCCAGCAGCCAAGTTCAGGGGGTGACTAATGAAAAACTGTTTTTT. V usage is TRBV4-3 and J usage is TRBJ1-4; TRBD1 matches 7 bases. Germline assignment: CDR1 LGHNA and CDR2 YSLEER. This CDR3 comprises 16 residues. J was trimmed by 2 bases and V by 1 base; bases with no gene match: 4.

The rearrangement links TRBV3-1 (or the pseudogene TRBV3-2) to TRBJ1-6; no reliable D call. V shed 4 bases and J shed 0 bases, with 16 bases lying between them. Germline V gene data show CDR1 as LGHDT and CDR2 as YNNKEL (reference sequence). The length of the CDR3 is 18 residues. The CDR3 reads CASSLGSFSSSYNSPLHF. The CDR3, as DNA: TGTGCCAGCAGCCTGGGATCTTTCTCGAGCTCCTATAATTCACCCCTCCACTTT.

J is TRBJ2-7 and V is TRBV6-2 or TRBV6-3; D is ambiguous. This CDR3 has 13 residues. In germline, CDR1 is MNHEY, CDR2 SVGEGT. V was trimmed by 3 bases and J by 2 bases, leaving 8 bases between them. CDR3 DNA sequence: TGTGCCAGCAGTTATGGCATGACCTACGAGCAGTACTTC. Its protein product is CASSYGMTYEQYF.

The rearrangement uses TRBV28 and TRBJ2-7; 8 bases are shared with TRBD2. Unmatched junction bases numbered 12, after V lost 8 bases and J lost 9 bases. The CDR3 contains 13 residues. CDR1 is MDHEN and CDR2 is SYDVKM in the germline V gene. The chain's CDR3 is CASGGGPTLGQYF. The CDR3 DNA follows: TGTGCCAGCGGCGGGGGGCCCACCCTCGGGCAGTACTTC.

J is TRBJ1-4 and V is TRBV28; D remains unclear. The CDR3 covers 15 residues. Germline V gene data show CDR1 as MDHEN and CDR2 as SYDVKM. Trimming stripped 6 bases from V and 3 bases from J, with 14 bases between. For the CDR3, the DNA is TGTGCCAGCAGCTCCCGAAGGGCGCCTAATGAAAAACTGTTTTTT. Translated: CASSSRRAPNEKLFF.

The V call is TRBV18, the J call TRBJ2-7; possible D gene TRBD2, 6 bases. Germline CDR1 and CDR2: KGHSH and LQKENI. This CDR3 is built from 16 residues. The V gene lost 2 bases and the J gene lost 4 bases, with 18 bases spanning the gap. The CDR3 is CASSPYGTSPLYEQYF. The CDR3 DNA reads TGTGCCAGCTCACCATACGGGACTTCGCCACTTTACGAGCAGTACTTC.

The chain is built from TRBV6-1 and TRBJ1-2; 7 nucleotides agree with TRBD1. V dropped 2 bases and J dropped 8; count of bases not matched to a gene: 14. The CDR3 has 16 residues. Germline lookup yields CDR1 MNHNS and CDR2 SASEGT. CDR3 DNA sequence: TGTGCCAGCAGTGAACCCGCCCGACAGGGTTTACGGGGCTACACCTTC. Its protein product is CASSEPARQGLRGYTF.

V usage is TRBV4-3 and J usage is TRBJ1-5; D unclear. V was shortened by 5 bases and J by 3 bases, with 14 bases between the two germline ends. Germline CDR1 reads LGHNA; CDR2 reads YSLEER. The CDR3 runs to 15 residues. The CDR3 DNA sequence: TGCGCCAGCAGCACCTCGATCCGGGACAATCAGCCCCAGCATTTT. Its translation is CASSTSIRDNQPQHF.

The CDR3 sequence: CASSFSGVETQYF. CDR3 nucleotides: TGCGCCAGCAGCTTTAGCGGGGTTGAGACCCAGTACTTC. This rearrangement joins TRBV5-1 to TRBJ2-5; the match to TRBD2 covers 8 bases. The CDR3 is made up of 13 amino acids. V gave up 2 bases and J gave up 5 bases; unmatched junction bases: 2. CDR1 is SGHRS and CDR2 is YFSETQ in the germline V gene.